These 10 T cell receptor beta chains originate from one sample sequenced in a study of Ad26.COV2.S vaccination and SARS-CoV-2 variants. This table comes from immunoSEQ multiplex PCR, and its TCRdb copy is limited to in-frame clones, with some not included. The data show 350,000 to 450,000 clones, with 80% to 90% seen just once and around 3.5% held by the top ten. Treatment here: some 20 received Ad26.COV2.S at low or high dose, single or two shots; 5 received placebo; per-sample allocation not given. All samples were drawn on day 63, counting from the first vaccine or placebo injection. Sequenced material: peripheral blood, taken in a trial of Ad26.COV2.S vaccine versus placebo. The source is a person between 18 and 60 years old who received the Ad26.COV2.S COVID-19 vaccine or a placebo.

The CDR3 is CASSSQAGSSYEQYF. CDR3 DNA sequence: TGTGCCAGCAGCTCCCAAGCGGGGTCGTCCTACGAGCAGTACTTC. V gene TRBV7-3 combines with J gene TRBJ2-7; 7 bases map to TRBD2. This CDR3 contains 15 residues. Germline CDR1 reads SGHTA; CDR2 reads FQGTGA. J was trimmed by 1 base and V by 4 bases; bases with no gene match: 7.

This rearrangement joins TRBV7-9 to TRBJ2-2, with a possible D match to TRBD1 (5 bases). Germline assignment: CDR1 SEHNR and CDR2 FQNEAQ (reference sequence). The V end lost 10 bases, the J end lost 0 bases, and 9 bases lay between the germline ends. The CDR3 has 13 amino acids. The DNA for the CDR3 is TGTGCCACGATGACAGCGAACACCGGGGAGCTGTTTTTT. Residues: CATMTANTGELFF.

The chain recombines TRBV6-5 with TRBJ1-1; a weak D match, TRBD1 (5 bases). V lost 8 bases and J 3 bases, leaving 16 bases between the germline ends. Germline CDR1 MNHEY, CDR2 SVGAGI. The CDR3 has 14 residues. CDR3 amino acids: CASLRDPIDTEAFF. The CDR3 region has the DNA TGTGCCAGCCTCCGGGACCCAATAGACACTGAAGCTTTCTTT.

V usage is TRBV10-2 and J usage is TRBJ1-1; D is ambiguous. The CDR3 length is 17 residues. Germline V gene sequence: CDR1 WSHSY, CDR2 SAAADI. The V end lost 0 bases, the J end lost 0 bases, and 14 bases lay between the germline ends. CDR3 loop: CASSESPLRMMNTEAFF. Written as DNA, the CDR3 is TGCGCCAGCAGTGAGTCGCCGTTGAGGATGATGAACACTGAAGCTTTCTTT.

This clone was detected only once. This rearrangement joins TRBV28 to TRBJ1-1; D gene uncertain. Germline V gene sequence: CDR1 MDHEN, CDR2 SYDVKM. Trimming cost V 6 bases and J 0 bases, with 8 bases left between them. The CDR3 sequence is 13 residues long. CDR3 sequence: CASSPTVNTEAFF. The CDR3, as DNA: TGTGCCAGCAGCCCGACCGTGAACACTGAAGCTTTCTTT.

CDR3 bases: TGTGCCATCAAGGGCACGCAACAAGAGACCCAGTACTTC. Translating it yields CAIKGTQQETQYF. This rearrangement joins TRBV10-3 to TRBJ2-5, with D hard to call. Germline V gives CDR1 ENHRY, CDR2 SYGVKD. The CDR3 spans 13 residues. The V end was cut by 7 bases, the J end by 2 bases, with 11 bases between.

The chain recombines TRBV13 with TRBJ1-2, with 7 bases aligning to TRBD1. Germline CDR1 and CDR2: PRHDT and FYEKMQ (reference sequence). V gave up 5 bases and J gave up 0 bases; unmatched junction bases: 6. This CDR3 has 15 amino acids. The CDR3 nucleotides read TGTGCCAGCAGCCAAGGACAGGCAGCTAACTATGGCTACACCTTC. Its protein product is CASSQGQAANYGYTF. Full variable domain (missing parts from reference TRBV13 and TRBJ1-2): AAGVIQSPRHLIKEKRETATLKCYPIPRHDTVYWYQQGPGQDPQFLISFYEKMQSDKGSIPDRFSAQQFSDYHSELNMSSLELGDSALYFCASSQGQAANYGYTFGSGTRLTVV.

This clone was counted once. The rearrangement links TRBV7-2 to TRBJ1-6; unclear D gene. Germline CDR1 SGHTA, CDR2 FQGNSA. The V end lost 1 base, the J end lost 9 bases, and 13 bases lay between the germline ends. This CDR3 region has 15 residues. CDR3 bases: TGTGCCAGCAGCTTAGTTCGAGGGCCTGGTTCACCCCTCCACTTT. This gives the protein CASSLVRGPGSPLHF.

The chain couples TRBV24-1 to TRBJ2-1; TRBD1 matches 7 bases. Trimming removed 2 bases from V and 4 bases from J; junction bases left unmatched: 4. The germline V gene has CDR1 KGHDR and CDR2 SFDVKD. CDR3 length: 15 residues. The CDR3 nucleotides read TGTGCCACCAGTGATTCAAACAGGGGATACAATGAGCAGTTCTTC. The encoded protein is CATSDSNRGYNEQFF.

This chain connects TRBV9 to TRBJ2-7, with 12 bases fitting TRBD1. The CDR3 totals 16 residues. The germline CDR1 and CDR2 sequences are SGDLS and YYNGEE. V trimming: 0 bases; J trimming: 6 bases; junction bases outside the gene matches: 7. The CDR3: CASSVAPGTGGAEQYF. The CDR3 DNA reads TGTGCCAGCAGCGTAGCCCCCGGGACAGGGGGCGCCGAGCAGTACTTC.